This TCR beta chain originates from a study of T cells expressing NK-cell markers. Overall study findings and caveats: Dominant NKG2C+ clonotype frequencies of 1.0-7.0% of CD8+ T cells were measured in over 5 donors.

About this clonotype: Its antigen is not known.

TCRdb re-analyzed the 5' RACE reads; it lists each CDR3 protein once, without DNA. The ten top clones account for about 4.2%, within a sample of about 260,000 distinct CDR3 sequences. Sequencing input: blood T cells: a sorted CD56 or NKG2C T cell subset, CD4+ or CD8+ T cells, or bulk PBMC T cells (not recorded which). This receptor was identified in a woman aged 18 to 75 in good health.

The CDR3 is CASSLRRGGSGANVLTF. This chain links TRBV5-5 with TRBJ2-6; TCRdb gives TRBD2 as the D gene, but with no DNA this cannot be confirmed. The CDR3 consists of 17 residues. Looked up from germline, CDR1 is SGHKS and CDR2 is YYEKEE (reference sequence).